The next 3 T cell receptor beta chains were all read from a single sample in a study of CD8+ T cells in alopecia areata. RNA extraction was followed by reverse transcription into cDNA, which acted as the sequencing template. Using immunoSEQ multiplex PCR, the repertoire was profiled, and TCRdb retains in-frame clones only, with some absent. The table shows around 100,000 clones, with 65% to 90% occurring only once. The treatment was: oral pan-JAK inhibitor, 5-10 mg twice daily. Here the sequenced sample was CD8+ T cells sorted from blood, taken between weeks 30 and 35, from a patient treated with tofacitinib. The receptors shown here come from a human donor with alopecia areata.

This clone was detected a few times. This rearrangement joins TRBV11-2 to TRBJ2-7, with D uncertain. The CDR3 is made up of 13 amino acids. Trimming removed 3 bases from V and 3 bases from J, with 9 bases in between. CDR1 and CDR2 (germline): SGHAT, FQNNGV. The CDR3 DNA reads TGTGCCAGCAGCTTCTCAACTTTCTACGAGCAGTACTTC. It specifies CASSFSTFYEQYF.

The chain links TRBV27 to TRBJ2-7, with D possibly matching TRBD1 (6 bases). The germline CDR1 and CDR2 sequences are MNHEY and SMNVEV (reference sequence). Trimming took 5 bases from V and 5 from J, leaving 13 bases between them. This CDR3 region has 13 residues. The CDR3 spells CASSRVQGNEQYF. CDR3 sequence (DNA): TGTGCCAGCAGTCGAGTACAGGGAAACGAGCAGTACTTC.

The V and J genes are TRBV4-1 and TRBJ1-2; D gene unclear. CDR1 and CDR2 from the germline V gene are MGHRA and YSYEKL. This CDR3 has 15 residues. V shed 4 bases and J shed 8 bases, with 20 bases lying between them. This chain's CDR3 is CASSLQNVGFSGYTF. In DNA form, the CDR3 reads TGCGCCAGCAGCCTACAGAACGTTGGGTTTTCCGGCTACACCTTC.